These 27 T cell receptor beta chains came from one sample sequenced in a study of technical replicates of blood from several donors. Here immunoSEQ multiplex PCR was the method, and the copy in TCRdb shows in-frame clones only, minus some. The sample shows over 70,000 clones, 95% to 97% of them seen only once. The material sequenced was T cells isolated from PBMCs. The receptors shown here come from a human donor in good health.

J is TRBJ1-5 and V is TRBV19, with TRBD1 matching over 7 bases. Per germline, CDR1 LNHDA and CDR2 SQIVND (reference sequence). The CDR3 spans 13 residues. The V gene end was trimmed by 3 bases and the J gene end by 9 bases; junction bases not matched to a gene: 5. This CDR3 reads CASSIEGAGPQHF. CDR3 sequence (DNA): TGTGCCAGTAGTATCGAGGGGGCAGGGCCCCAGCATTTT.

The V gene is TRBV21-1, the J gene TRBJ1-5; the D call in the table, TRBD1, was not verified against the DNA. TRBV21-1 is classified as a pseudogene. The CDR3 extends over 20 amino acids. This CDR3 is CASSKGYGTGLEVGWQPQHF. For the CDR3, the DNA is TGTGCCAGCAGCAAAGGGTACGGGACAGGTTTAGAGGTAGGGTGGCAGCCCCAGCATTTT.

The chain employs TRBV30 and TRBJ2-5; D remains unclear. CDR3 length: 14 amino acids. V shed 0 bases and J shed 0 bases, with 8 bases lying between them. Germline V gene sequence: CDR1 GTSNPN, CDR2 SVGIG (reference sequence). CDR3 protein: CAWSVQAYQETQYF. The CDR3 DNA reads as TGTGCCTGGAGTGTGCAGGCATACCAAGAGACCCAGTACTTC.

The chain recombines TRBV7-7 with TRBJ2-2, with TRBD2 identical over 7 bases. V trimming: 5 bases; J trimming: 6 bases; junction bases outside the gene matches: 3. Germline values: CDR1 SSHAT, CDR2 FNYEAQ (reference sequence). This CDR3 is built from 13 residues. The CDR3 nucleotides read TGTGCCAGCAGCCCACTAGCGTCCGGGGAGCTGTTTTTT. Amino acid sequence: CASSPLASGELFF.

The V gene is TRBV10-3, the J gene TRBJ2-7; TRBD1 matches 7 bases. Trimming removed 7 bases from V and 1 base from J; junction bases left unmatched: 4. The CDR3 has 13 residues. CDR1 is ENHRY, CDR2 SYGVKD, per germline. In DNA, the CDR3 is TGTGCCATCACCCCGGGACAGTCCTACGAGCAGTACTTC. It encodes CAITPGQSYEQYF.

This clone has a single count. V usage is TRBV27 and J usage is TRBJ2-5, with 7 bases aligning to TRBD1. Germline-derived CDR1 and CDR2 are MNHEY and SMNVEV (reference sequence). Trimming at V came to 5 bases and at J to 4 bases, leaving 10 bases not matched to a gene. This CDR3 comprises 15 residues. In DNA form, the CDR3 reads TGTGCCAGCAGTGTAGCCCCGAGGGGGCGAGAGACCCAGTACTTC. Translating gives CASSVAPRGRETQYF.

This clone was detected only a few times. This chain links TRBV7-9 with TRBJ1-3; D unclear. V was shortened by 3 bases and J by 4 bases, with 10 bases between the two germline ends. CDR3 length: 14 amino acids. CDR1 and CDR2 (germline): SEHNR, FQNEAQ (reference sequence). In DNA form, the CDR3 reads TGTGCCAGCAGCTTGGCCGGGAGGGGAAACACCATATATTTT. Its protein is CASSLAGRGNTIYF.

A word on this clone: An end of the junction differs from the germline gene, which may be a read error. V and J are TRBV6-9 and TRBJ2-1; D gene unclear. CDR1 is MNHGY, CDR2 SVAAGI, per germline. The CDR3 runs 9 residues. The CDR3 nucleotides read TGTGCCAGCAGTCAGGATAAGGTCTTC. Its translation: CASSQDKVF.

This chain uses TRBV11-2 with TRBJ2-7; D is unclear. Germline assignment: CDR1 SGHAT and CDR2 FQNNGV. CDR3 length: 13 residues. V lost 4 bases and J 10 bases, leaving 17 bases between the germline ends. In DNA form, the CDR3 reads TGTGCCAGCAGCTCCCCAATGACTTTGGAACAGTACTTC. Residues: CASSSPMTLEQYF. The complete variable domain, with remaining parts taken from reference TRBV11-2 and TRBJ2-7, reads EAGVAQSPRYKIIEKRQSVAFWCNPISGHATLYWYQQILGQGPKLLIQFQNNGVVDDSQLPKDRFSAERLKGVDSTLKIQPAKLEDSAVYLCASSSPMTLEQYFGPGTRLTVT.

The DNA of the CDR3 is TGTGCCAGCAGGAGGGGGGGAATCGAAAAACTGTTTTTT. Its translation is CASRRGGIEKLFF. The rearrangement uses TRBV28 and TRBJ1-4; a weak D match, TRBD1 (6 bases). The ends were cut back, 6 bases at V and 8 bases at J, with 13 bases in the middle. Germline V gene lookup returns CDR1 MDHEN and CDR2 SYDVKM. This CDR3 comprises 13 residues.

The V call is TRBV6-1, the J call TRBJ1-2, with a possible D match to TRBD1 (5 bases). This CDR3 is built from 14 residues. Germline CDR1 MNHNS, CDR2 SASEGT. Trimming removed 3 bases from V and 4 bases from J, with 12 bases in between. The CDR3 here is CASSELGGFYGYTF. CDR3 DNA: TGTGCCAGCAGTGAGCTGGGGGGATTCTATGGCTACACCTTC.

This chain connects TRBV28 to TRBJ2-7; 9 nucleotides agree with TRBD1. The CDR3 runs to 16 residues. The junction had 13 bases not matched to a gene; V was cut back by 7 bases and J by 3 bases. The germline V gene encodes CDR1 MDHEN and CDR2 SYDVKM. The CDR3 spells CASTEDGTGFYYEQYF. CDR3 nucleotide sequence: TGTGCCAGCACCGAAGACGGGACAGGGTTTTACTACGAGCAGTACTTC. Full variable domain (remainder filled in from reference TRBV28 and TRBJ2-7): DVKVTQSSRYLVKRTGEKVFLECVQDMDHENMFWYRQDPGLGLRLIYFSYDVKMKEKGDIPEGYSVSREKKERFSLILESASTNQTSMYLCASTEDGTGFYYEQYFGPGTRLTVT.

The chain uses TRBV5-1 and TRBJ1-1; D ambiguous. V was clipped by 3 bases and J by 3 bases, with 15 bases between them. The CDR3 totals 15 residues. CDR1 and CDR2 from the germline V gene are SGHRS and YFSETQ. For the CDR3, the DNA is TGCGCCAGCAGCTCCCTACCAACTAAGGACACTGAAGCTTTCTTT. Protein sequence: CASSSLPTKDTEAFF.

The V gene is TRBV6-1, the J gene TRBJ1-1; D call uncertain. The germline V gene has CDR1 MNHNS and CDR2 SASEGT. Trimming removed 6 bases from V and 0 bases from J, with 11 bases in between. The CDR3 has 14 residues. This CDR3 is CASRITSMNTEAFF. CDR3 coding DNA: TGTGCCAGCAGGATTACTAGTATGAACACTGAAGCTTTCTTT.

CDR3 protein: CASSWTSGSGEQFF. CDR3 DNA sequence: TGTGCCAGCAGTTGGACTAGCGGGAGCGGTGAGCAGTTCTTC. The chain combines TRBV6-5 with TRBJ2-1; 13 bases line up with TRBD2. CDR3 length equals 14 residues. CDR1 and CDR2 from the germline V gene are MNHEY and SVGAGI. Trimming at V came to 4 bases and at J to 9 bases, leaving 3 bases not matched to a gene.

V and J are TRBV10-2 and TRBJ1-5, with D maybe TRBD1 (5 bases). CDR1 is WSHSY, CDR2 SAAADI, per germline. V lost 6 bases and J lost 3, with 12 bases in between. This CDR3 has 14 residues. CDR3 in amino acids: CASSSGLANQPQHF. The CDR3 region has the DNA TGCGCCAGCAGCTCAGGGTTGGCCAATCAGCCCCAGCATTTT.

CDR3 DNA: TGCAGCGAGGCGACAGGCCAGGGGGAGACCCAGTACTTC. This gives the protein CSEATGQGETQYF. The chain employs TRBV29-1 and TRBJ2-5; possible D gene TRBD1, 6 bases. Germline V lookup: CDR1 SQVTM, CDR2 ANQGSEA. This CDR3 has 13 amino acids. V was trimmed by 7 bases and J by 5 bases, leaving 17 bases between them. The entire variable domain, with the rest obtained from reference TRBV29-1 and TRBJ2-5, is as follows: SAVISQKPSRDICQRGTSLTIQCQVDSQVTMMFWYRQQPGQSLTLIATANQGSEATYESGFVIDKFPISRPNLTFSTLTVSNMSPEDSSIYLCSEATGQGETQYFGPGTRLLVL.

V is TRBV6-1 and J is TRBJ1-4; 10 bases are shared with TRBD1. Germline V gene sequence: CDR1 MNHNS, CDR2 SASEGT. The CDR3 length is 15 residues. The V and J ends lost 0 bases and 7 bases, in that order; junction bases with no gene match: 2. CDR3 in DNA: TGTGCCAGCAGTGAAGCGAGGACAGGGGGTGAAAAACTGTTTTTT. As protein: CASSEARTGGEKLFF.

The chain carries TRBV11-2 and TRBJ2-1, with 8 bases aligning to TRBD2. V was clipped by 5 bases and J by 6 bases; unmatched bases: 9. This CDR3 has 15 residues. Germline V gives CDR1 SGHAT, CDR2 FQNNGV. The CDR3 region has the DNA TGTGCCAGCAGCCCGGGGACTAGAAGTGGCAATGAGCAGTTCTTC. Residues: CASSPGTRSGNEQFF.

J is TRBJ2-1 and V is TRBV5-4, with D possibly matching TRBD2 (6 bases). CDR3 length equals 13 residues. V lost 1 base to trimming and J lost 8 bases, with 10 bases between them. Germline values: CDR1 SGHNT, CDR2 YYREEE (reference sequence). The CDR3 sequence: CASSLTSSDEQFF. In DNA, the CDR3 is TGTGCCAGCAGCTTGACTAGCTCGGATGAGCAGTTCTTC. Drawing the rest from reference TRBV5-4 and TRBJ2-1, the complete variable domain is ETGVTQSPTHLIKTRGQQVTLRCSSQSGHNTVSWYQQALGQGPQFIFQYYREEENGRGNFPPRFSGLQFPNYSSELNVNALELDDSALYLCASSLTSSDEQFFGPGTRLTVL.

V gene TRBV19 combines with J gene TRBJ1-4, with 9 positions matching TRBD1. The germline V gene encodes CDR1 LNHDA and CDR2 SQIVND (reference sequence). CDR3 length: 14 residues. V dropped 9 bases and J dropped 8; count of bases not matched to a gene: 10. This chain's CDR3 is CARKRDRVGEKLFF. DNA for the CDR3: TGTGCCAGAAAAAGGGACAGGGTAGGGGAAAAACTGTTTTTT.

This chain uses TRBV28 with TRBJ2-7; 9 bases align to TRBD1. CDR3 length: 18 residues. Looked up from germline, CDR1 is MDHEN and CDR2 is SYDVKM. V was clipped by 2 bases and J by 3 bases; unmatched bases: 14. CDR3 protein: CASSLIRWIGTGIYEQYF. The CDR3 bases are TGTGCCAGCAGTTTAATCCGATGGATCGGGACAGGGATCTACGAGCAGTACTTC.

The V call is TRBV27, the J call TRBJ1-1; D is unresolved. The V end lost 5 bases, the J end lost 10 bases, and 20 bases lay between the germline ends. The CDR3 spans 14 residues. Germline CDR1 reads MNHEY; CDR2 reads SMNVEV (reference sequence). The CDR3 DNA reads as TGTGCCAGCAGTACCCTGACACCTCAACTCGCAGCTTTCTTT. Protein: CASSTLTPQLAAFF.

The gene calls are TRBV28 and TRBJ1-3, with D perhaps TRBD1 (5 bases). V was cut by 4 bases and J by 0 bases, with 13 bases left in between. The CDR3 totals 16 residues. Per germline, CDR1 MDHEN and CDR2 SYDVKM. The CDR3 DNA reads TGTGCCAGCAGTTCTTTCTTAGGGGACTCTGGAAACACCATATATTTT. Protein: CASSSFLGDSGNTIYF.

The chain links TRBV11-2 to TRBJ2-5; D possibly corresponds to TRBD1 (6 bases). Germline V gene sequence: CDR1 SGHAT, CDR2 FQNNGV. With 3 bases removed from V and 0 bases from J, the gap between germline ends came to 8 bases. This CDR3 is built from 14 residues. CDR3 sequence: CASSLDSYQETQYF. The CDR3 region has the DNA TGTGCCAGCAGCTTGGACAGTTACCAAGAGACCCAGTACTTC.

The rearrangement links TRBV2 to TRBJ1-2; 7 bases are a match to TRBD1. The V gene end was trimmed by 4 bases and the J gene end by 2 bases; junction bases not matched to a gene: 13. In germline, CDR1 is SNHLY, CDR2 FYNNEI. This CDR3 spans 17 amino acids. CDR3 sequence reads: CASSGPPTGTANYGYTF. The CDR3 DNA sequence: TGTGCCAGCAGTGGCCCCCCTACCGGGACAGCCAACTATGGCTACACCTTC. Full variable domain (rest looked up from reference TRBV2 and TRBJ1-2): EPEVTQTPSHQVTQMGQEVILRCVPISNHLYFYWYRQILGQKVEFLVSFYNNEISEKSEIFDDQFSVERPDGSNFTLKIRSTKLEDSAMYFCASSGPPTGTANYGYTFGSGTRLTVV.

The gene calls are TRBV4-1 and TRBJ2-1; 8 bases align to TRBD2. The germline gives CDR1 MGHRA, CDR2 YSYEKL. The CDR3 sequence is 13 residues long. Trimming took 10 bases from V and 3 from J; bases not matched to a gene: 5. The CDR3 sequence is CATSAGDYNEQFF. In DNA, the CDR3 is TGCGCCACCTCAGCGGGGGACTACAATGAGCAGTTCTTC.